Listed below are T cell receptor beta chains from one sample, sequenced in a study of control samples from healthy donors and cancer patients. The repertoire was sequenced with immunoSEQ multiplex PCR; TCRdb's copy has only in-frame clones and lacks some. In the table there are 40,000 to 60,000 clones, about 86% of which are singletons. The sequenced sample consisted of PBMCs. Every receptor here comes from a woman in her forties or fifties with lung cancer. Each CDR3 is given with its conserved first and last residue.

CDR3 protein: CATSDSQRGGRAEKLFF
J gene: TRBJ1-4
V gene: TRBV24-1

CDR3 protein: CASSATVNTEAFF
J gene: TRBJ1-1
V gene: TRBV9

CDR3 protein: CASSPHEGGRTEAFF
J gene: TRBJ1-1
V gene: TRBV5-1

CDR3 protein: CASSSTGGSSNQPQHF
J gene: TRBJ1-5
V gene: TRBV28

CDR3 protein: CASSPPGRNQPQHF
J gene: TRBJ1-5
V gene: TRBV7-2

CDR3 protein: CASSPTANYGYTF
J gene: TRBJ1-2
V gene: TRBV7-3

CDR3 protein: CASSLVPRGGPDTQYF
J gene: TRBJ2-3
V gene: TRBV7-9

CDR3 protein: CASSSGQGEAFF
J gene: TRBJ1-1
V gene: TRBV3-1/TRBV3-2

CDR3 protein: CASSIDDGEGQPQHF
J gene: TRBJ1-5
V gene: TRBV19

CDR3 protein: CASSTPLQGANTEAFF
J gene: TRBJ1-1
V gene: TRBV19

CDR3 protein: CASSLQTGGSSGANVLTF
J gene: TRBJ2-6
V gene: TRBV27

CDR3 protein: CASSFRGWETQYF
J gene: TRBJ2-5
V gene: TRBV12-3/TRBV12-4

CDR3 protein: CASSPEWGGNTEAFF
J gene: TRBJ1-1
V gene: TRBV7-9

CDR3 protein: CASSQDPWTALLHF
J gene: TRBJ1-6
V gene: TRBV4-3